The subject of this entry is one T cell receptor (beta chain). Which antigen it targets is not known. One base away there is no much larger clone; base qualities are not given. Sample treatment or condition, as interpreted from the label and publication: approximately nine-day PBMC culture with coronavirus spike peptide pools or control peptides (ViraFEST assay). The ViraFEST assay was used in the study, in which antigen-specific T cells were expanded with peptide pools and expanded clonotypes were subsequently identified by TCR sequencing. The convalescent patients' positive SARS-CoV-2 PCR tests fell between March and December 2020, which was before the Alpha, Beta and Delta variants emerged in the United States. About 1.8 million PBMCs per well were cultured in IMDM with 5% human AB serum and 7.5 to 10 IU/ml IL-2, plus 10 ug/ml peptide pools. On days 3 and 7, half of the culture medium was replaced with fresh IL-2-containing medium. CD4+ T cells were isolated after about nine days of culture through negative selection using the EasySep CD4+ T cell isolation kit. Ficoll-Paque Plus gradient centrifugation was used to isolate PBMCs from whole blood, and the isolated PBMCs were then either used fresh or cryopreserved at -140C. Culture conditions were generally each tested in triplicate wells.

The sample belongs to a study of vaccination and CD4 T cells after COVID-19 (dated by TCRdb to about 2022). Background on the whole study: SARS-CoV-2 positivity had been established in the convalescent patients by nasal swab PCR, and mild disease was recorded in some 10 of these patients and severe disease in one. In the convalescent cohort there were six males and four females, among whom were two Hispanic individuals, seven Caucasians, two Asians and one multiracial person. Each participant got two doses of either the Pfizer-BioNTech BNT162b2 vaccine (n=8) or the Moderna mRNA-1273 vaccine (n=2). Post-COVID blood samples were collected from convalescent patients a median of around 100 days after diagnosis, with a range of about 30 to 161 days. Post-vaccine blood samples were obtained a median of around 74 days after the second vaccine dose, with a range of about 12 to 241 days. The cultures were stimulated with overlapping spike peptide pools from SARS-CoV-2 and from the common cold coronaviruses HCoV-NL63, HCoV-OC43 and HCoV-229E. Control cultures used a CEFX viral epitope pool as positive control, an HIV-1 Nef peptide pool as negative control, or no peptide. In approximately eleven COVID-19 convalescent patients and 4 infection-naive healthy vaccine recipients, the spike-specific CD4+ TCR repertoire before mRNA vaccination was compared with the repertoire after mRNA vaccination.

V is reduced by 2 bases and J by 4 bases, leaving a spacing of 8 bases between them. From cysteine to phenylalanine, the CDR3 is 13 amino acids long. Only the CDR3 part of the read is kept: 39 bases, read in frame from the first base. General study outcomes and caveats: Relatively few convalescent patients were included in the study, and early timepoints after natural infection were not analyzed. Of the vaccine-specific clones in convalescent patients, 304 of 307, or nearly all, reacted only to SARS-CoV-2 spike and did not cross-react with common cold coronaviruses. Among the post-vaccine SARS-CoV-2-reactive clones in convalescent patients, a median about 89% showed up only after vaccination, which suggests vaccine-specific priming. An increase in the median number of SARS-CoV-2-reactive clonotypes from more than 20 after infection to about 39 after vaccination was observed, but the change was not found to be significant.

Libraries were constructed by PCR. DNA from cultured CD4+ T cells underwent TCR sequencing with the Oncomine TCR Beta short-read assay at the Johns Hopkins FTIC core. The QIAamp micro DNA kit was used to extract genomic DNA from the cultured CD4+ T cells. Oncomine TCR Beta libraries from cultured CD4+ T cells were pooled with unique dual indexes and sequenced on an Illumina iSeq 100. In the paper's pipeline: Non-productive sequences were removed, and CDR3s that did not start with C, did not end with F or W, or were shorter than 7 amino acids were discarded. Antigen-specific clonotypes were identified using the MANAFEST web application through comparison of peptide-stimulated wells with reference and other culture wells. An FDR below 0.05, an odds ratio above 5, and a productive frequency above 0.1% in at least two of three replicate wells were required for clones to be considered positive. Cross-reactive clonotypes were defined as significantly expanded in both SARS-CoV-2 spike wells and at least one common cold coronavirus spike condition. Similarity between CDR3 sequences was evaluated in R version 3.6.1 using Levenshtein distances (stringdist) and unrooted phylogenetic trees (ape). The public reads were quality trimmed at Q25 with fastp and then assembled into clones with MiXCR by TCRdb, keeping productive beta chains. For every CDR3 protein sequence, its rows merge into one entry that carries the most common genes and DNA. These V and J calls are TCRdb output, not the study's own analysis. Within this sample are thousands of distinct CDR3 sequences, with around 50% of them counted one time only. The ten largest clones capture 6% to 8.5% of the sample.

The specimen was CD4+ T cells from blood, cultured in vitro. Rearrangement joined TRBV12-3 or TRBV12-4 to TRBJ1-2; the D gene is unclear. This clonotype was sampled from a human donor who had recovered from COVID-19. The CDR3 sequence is CASSLSVGYGYTF. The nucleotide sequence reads TGTGCCAGCAGTTTATCAGTGGGCTATGGCTACACCTTC.